This is a list of T cell receptor beta chains from one sample in a study of blood T cell repertoires in COVID-19. Repertoires were generated with immunoSEQ multiplex PCR, while TCRdb's copy carries only in-frame clones and drops some. The table shows some 270,000 clones, with about four fifths occurring only once. Source material: peripheral blood. Receptors originate from a person between 65 and 80 years old with COVID-19, enrolled during active disease. CDR3s include the opening cysteine and the closing phenylalanine or tryptophan. D genes are given only for firm matches. Where a row states a size, it is once, few, many or the class of an expanded clone; other rows omit it.

CDR3: CSVQIGGTDTQYF; DNA: TGCAGCGTTCAGATAGGGGGCACAGATACGCAGTATTTT; D: -; V: TRBV29-1; length: 13; J: TRBJ2-3; size: -
CDR3: CASSQDPTGTGELFF; DNA: TGCGCCAGCAGCCAAGATCCGACGGGCACCGGGGAGCTGTTTTTT; D: -; V: TRBV4-3; length: 15; J: TRBJ2-2; size: -
CDR3: CAISESVGGTGELFF; DNA: TGTGCCATCAGTGAGTCTGTCGGGGGCACCGGGGAGCTGTTTTTT; D: -; V: TRBV10-3; length: 15; J: TRBJ2-2; size: -
CDR3: CAWGQGANQPQHF; DNA: TGTGCCTGGGGACAGGGGGCCAATCAGCCCCAGCATTTT; D: TRBD1; V: TRBV30; length: 13; J: TRBJ1-5; size: -
CDR3: CASSLVLGTGTQETQYF; DNA: TGCGCCAGCAGCTTGGTCCTCGGGACAGGGACTCAAGAGACCCAGTACTTC; D: TRBD1; V: TRBV5-1; length: 17; J: TRBJ2-5; size: -
CDR3: CASSMDRARNIQYF; DNA: TGTGCCAGCAGCATGGACAGGGCGAGAAACATTCAGTACTTC; D: TRBD1; V: TRBV7-2; length: 14; J: TRBJ2-4; size: -
CDR3: CAWSVGGGALNSPLHF; DNA: TGTGCCTGGAGTGTAGGTGGGGGGGCGCTTAATTCACCCCTCCACTTT; D: -; V: TRBV30; length: 16; J: TRBJ1-6; size: -
CDR3: CASSFSGVGYGYTF; DNA: TGTGCCAGCAGCTTCTCGGGGGTGGGCTATGGCTACACCTTC; D: -; V: TRBV7-8; length: 14; J: TRBJ1-2; size: -
CDR3: CASSLAHRPNYGYTF; DNA: TGTGCCAGCAGCTTAGCGCACAGGCCTAACTATGGCTACACCTTC; D: -; V: TRBV7-2; length: 15; J: TRBJ1-2; size: -
CDR3: CASSFRSSGANVLTF; DNA: TGTGCCAGCAGTTTTAGGAGCTCTGGGGCCAACGTCCTGACTTTC; D: -; V: TRBV28; length: 15; J: TRBJ2-6; size: -
CDR3: CASSLQTGSSEKLFF; DNA: TGTGCCAGCAGCTTGCAGACAGGGTCTAGTGAAAAACTGTTTTTT; D: TRBD1; V: TRBV5-4; length: 15; J: TRBJ1-4; size: -
CDR3: CASSYPAAGEAFF; DNA: TGTGCCAGCAGTTACCCGGCCGCAGGGGAAGCTTTCTTT; D: -; V: TRBV6-2/TRBV6-3; length: 13; J: TRBJ1-1; size: -
CDR3: CASRGGTYNEQFF; DNA: TGCGCCAGCAGGGGCGGGACCTACAATGAGCAGTTCTTC; D: -; V: TRBV5-1; length: 13; J: TRBJ2-1; size: -
CDR3: CSARDTDTQYF; DNA: TGCAGTGCGCGCGACACAGATACGCAGTATTTT; D: -; V: TRBV20-1; length: 11; J: TRBJ2-3; size: -
CDR3: CASSLQYSNQPQHF; DNA: TGTGCCAGCAGTCTGCAGTATAGCAATCAGCCCCAGCATTTT; D: -; V: TRBV7-2; length: 14; J: TRBJ1-5; size: -
CDR3: CASRDGGVGSPLHF; DNA: TGTGCCAGCAGAGACGGCGGTGTAGGATCACCCCTCCACTTT; D: -; V: TRBV2; length: 14; J: TRBJ1-6; size: -
CDR3: CASSFSRTQYF; DNA: TGTGCCAGCAGCTTCTCTCGTACGCAGTATTTT; D: -; V: TRBV9; length: 11; J: TRBJ2-3; size: -
CDR3: CASTKLAGVTYNEQFF; DNA: TGTGCCAGCACCAAACTAGCGGGAGTGACGTACAATGAGCAGTTCTTC; D: TRBD2; V: TRBV27; length: 16; J: TRBJ2-1; size: few
CDR3: CASSLYGSGTDTQYF; DNA: TGTGCCAGCAGTTTATACGGGTCCGGCACAGATACGCAGTATTTT; D: -; V: TRBV27; length: 15; J: TRBJ2-3; size: few
CDR3: CASSLASGVYFTDTQYF; DNA: TGTGCCAGCAGCTTAGCTAGCGGGGTTTACTTCACAGATACGCAGTATTTT; D: TRBD2; V: TRBV7-2; length: 17; J: TRBJ2-3; size: few
CDR3: CASSPGQVTGELFF; DNA: TGTGCCAGCAGTCCGGGACAGGTCACCGGGGAGCTGTTTTTT; D: TRBD1; V: TRBV28; length: 14; J: TRBJ2-2; size: once
CDR3: CASSRVVGGNEQFF; DNA: TGTGCCAGCAGCCGCGTCGTCGGGGGGAATGAGCAGTTCTTC; D: TRBD2; V: TRBV5-4; length: 14; J: TRBJ2-1; size: once
CDR3: CASSPKGDGYTF; DNA: TGTGCCAGCTCACCAAAAGGGGATGGCTACACCTTC; D: -; V: TRBV18; length: 12; J: TRBJ1-2; size: -
CDR3: CASSLTGWYEQYF; DNA: TGTGCCAGCAGTTTAACAGGGTGGTACGAGCAGTACTTC; D: -; V: TRBV28; length: 13; J: TRBJ2-7; size: -
CDR3: CASSLNRGETQYF; DNA: TGTGCCAGCAGTTTGAACAGGGGAGAGACCCAGTACTTC; D: TRBD1; V: TRBV12-3/TRBV12-4; length: 13; J: TRBJ2-5; size: -
CDR3: CASSPPYSSYEQYF; DNA: TGTGCCAGCTCACCACCATACAGCTCCTACGAGCAGTACTTC; D: -; V: TRBV18; length: 14; J: TRBJ2-7; size: -
CDR3: CASSRQLGVNTEAFF; DNA: TGTGCCAGCAGCAGACAACTAGGAGTGAACACTGAAGCTTTCTTT; D: -; V: TRBV7-2; length: 15; J: TRBJ1-1; size: -
CDR3: CASSLSQDYEQYF; DNA: TGTGCCAGCAGCTTAAGCCAGGACTACGAGCAGTACTTC; D: -; V: TRBV7-8; length: 13; J: TRBJ2-7; size: -
CDR3: CASSQDIVGRLTDTQYF; DNA: TGCGCCAGCAGCCAAGATATCGTGGGGCGGCTCACAGATACGCAGTATTTT; D: -; V: TRBV4-1; length: 17; J: TRBJ2-3; size: -
CDR3: CASSSGIAGDGKTQYF; DNA: TGTGCCAGCAGCTCCGGAATAGCGGGAGATGGGAAGACCCAGTACTTC; D: TRBD2; V: TRBV5-5; length: 16; J: TRBJ2-5; size: -
CDR3: CASSAGQDYGYTF; DNA: TGTGCCAGCAGCGCGGGACAGGACTATGGCTACACCTTC; D: TRBD1; V: TRBV7-3; length: 13; J: TRBJ1-2; size: -
CDR3: CASSSYRGPSGNTIYF; DNA: TGTGCCAGCAGCTCCTACAGGGGTCCCTCTGGAAACACCATATATTTT; D: TRBD1; V: TRBV7-6; length: 16; J: TRBJ1-3; size: few
CDR3: CASGFWAQPQHF; DNA: TGTGCCAGCGGGTTCTGGGCGCAGCCCCAGCATTTT; D: -; V: TRBV27; length: 12; J: TRBJ1-5; size: -
CDR3: CASSISPTRQETQYF; DNA: TGTGCCAGTAGTATATCCCCCACGAGACAAGAGACCCAGTACTTC; D: -; V: TRBV19; length: 15; J: TRBJ2-5; size: -
CDR3: CASSSNPGNQETQYF; DNA: TGTGCCAGCAGCTCCAATCCAGGAAACCAAGAGACCCAGTACTTC; D: -; V: TRBV7-8; length: 15; J: TRBJ2-5; size: -
CDR3: CSVATPGTGGGGEQYF; DNA: TGCAGCGTCGCAACTCCCGGGACAGGGGGTGGGGGCGAGCAGTACTTC; D: TRBD1; V: TRBV29-1; length: 16; J: TRBJ2-7; size: -
CDR3: CASSYSSVGAANEQFF; DNA: TGTGCCAGCAGTTACTCGAGTGTAGGGGCTGCCAATGAGCAGTTCTTC; D: -; V: TRBV6-2/TRBV6-3; length: 16; J: TRBJ2-1; size: -
CDR3: CASSYPGRQTQYF; DNA: TGTGCCAGCAGTTACCCCGGGAGACAGACCCAGTACTTC; D: -; V: TRBV6-2/TRBV6-3; length: 13; J: TRBJ2-5; size: -
CDR3: CASSLTGASEQYF; DNA: TGTGCCAGCAGCTTGACAGGGGCAAGCGAGCAGTACTTC; D: TRBD1; V: TRBV5-8; length: 13; J: TRBJ2-7; size: once
CDR3: CATQVGNQPQHF; DNA: TGTGCCACCCAGGTGGGCAATCAGCCCCAGCATTTT; D: -; V: TRBV28; length: 12; J: TRBJ1-5; size: -
CDR3: CASSLPPRLTSGGTQYF; DNA: TGTGCCAGCAGTTTACCCCCACGTTTGACTAGCGGGGGGACCCAGTACTTC; D: TRBD2; V: TRBV28; length: 17; J: TRBJ2-5; size: -
CDR3: CSVERSGWMNTEAFF; DNA: TGCAGCGTTGAGCGGAGCGGGTGGATGAACACTGAAGCTTTCTTT; D: -; V: TRBV29-1; length: 15; J: TRBJ1-1; size: -
CDR3: CSVEDGQGNYGYTF; DNA: TGCAGCGTTGAAGATGGACAGGGTAATTATGGCTACACCTTC; D: TRBD1; V: TRBV29-1; length: 14; J: TRBJ1-2; size: -
CDR3: CASSLRRSSEKLFF; DNA: TGCGCCAGCAGCTTGCGTAGATCTAGTGAAAAACTGTTTTTT; D: -; V: TRBV5-1; length: 14; J: TRBJ1-4; size: -
CDR3: CASSEAQGALTEAFF; DNA: TGTGCCAGCAGTGAAGCCCAGGGGGCTCTCACTGAAGCTTTCTTT; D: TRBD1; V: TRBV2; length: 15; J: TRBJ1-1; size: -
CDR3: CASIPDRSYGYGYTF; DNA: TGTGCCAGCATTCCTGACAGGAGCTATGGATATGGCTACACCTTC; D: -; V: TRBV6-5; length: 15; J: TRBJ1-2; size: -
CDR3: CASSPRLAGGDTQYF; DNA: TGTGCCAGCAGCCCCAGACTAGCGGGAGGAGATACGCAGTATTTT; D: TRBD2; V: TRBV6-2/TRBV6-3; length: 15; J: TRBJ2-3; size: -
CDR3: CASSLTPGGLANEKLFF; DNA: TGTGCCAGCAGTTTGACCCCAGGGGGCCTAGCTAATGAAAAACTGTTTTTT; D: TRBD1; V: TRBV28; length: 17; J: TRBJ1-4; size: -
CDR3: CASSSRGPQHF; DNA: TGTGCCAGCAGCTCCCGGGGGCCCCAGCATTTT; D: -; V: TRBV12-3/TRBV12-4; length: 11; J: TRBJ1-5; size: few
CDR3: CAISESSGTIYEQYF; DNA: TGTGCCATCAGTGAGTCGAGCGGGACCATCTACGAGCAGTACTTC; D: TRBD2; V: TRBV10-3; length: 15; J: TRBJ2-7; size: -
CDR3: CAISEFLGLSTSKYEQYF; DNA: TGTGCCATCAGTGAGTTTCTGGGACTGAGCACCTCAAAGTACGAGCAGTACTTC; D: -; V: TRBV10-3; length: 18; J: TRBJ2-7; size: -